This T cell receptor (beta chain) was identified during a study of breast tumors, draining lymph nodes, adjacent tissues. Study-wide findings and caveats: Tumor TCR diversity was below lymph nodes but above nontumor tissue.

CDR3 size: 18 residues. V gave up 4 bases and J gave up 0 bases, with 19 bases separating them. CDR1 and CDR2 (germline): LNHDA, SQIVND (reference sequence). Breast cancer patients provided tissue from their axillary draining lymph nodes. TCRdb reanalysed the multiplex PCR reads using MiXCR and keeps one entry per CDR3 protein. The sample yields 180,000 or so distinct CDR3 sequences, about 34% seen once. About this clonotype itself: The antigen remains undetermined.

The specimen sequenced was axillary lymph node tissue. The sequence came from a female donor with breast cancer. Some clones in this sample may be carry-over from other donors' samples. The V gene is TRBV19, the J gene TRBJ1-3; D is perhaps TRBD1 (5 bases). The CDR3 region is CASSTGLAAGGSGNTIYF. CDR3 nucleotides: TGTGCCAGTAGTACGGGACTAGCTGCCGGGGGCTCTGGAAACACCATATATTTT. Using reference TRBV19 and TRBJ1-3 for the parts outside the CDR3, the full variable domain is DGGITQSPKYLFRKEGQNVTLSCEQNLNHDAMYWYRQDPGQGLRLIYYSQIVNDFQKGDIAEGYSVSREKKESFPLTVTSAQKNPTAFYLCASSTGLAAGGSGNTIYFGEGSWLTVV.